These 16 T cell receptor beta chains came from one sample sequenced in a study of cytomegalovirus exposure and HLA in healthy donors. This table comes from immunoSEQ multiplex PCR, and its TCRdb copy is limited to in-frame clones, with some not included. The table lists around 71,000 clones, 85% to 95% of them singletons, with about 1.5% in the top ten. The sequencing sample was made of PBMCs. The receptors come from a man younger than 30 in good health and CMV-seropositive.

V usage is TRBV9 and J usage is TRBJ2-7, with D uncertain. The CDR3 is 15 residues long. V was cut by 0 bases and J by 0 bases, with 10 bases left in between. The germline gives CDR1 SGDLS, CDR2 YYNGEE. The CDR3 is CASSVAPGTSYEQYF. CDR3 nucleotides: TGTGCCAGCAGCGTAGCGCCAGGTACCTCCTACGAGCAGTACTTC.

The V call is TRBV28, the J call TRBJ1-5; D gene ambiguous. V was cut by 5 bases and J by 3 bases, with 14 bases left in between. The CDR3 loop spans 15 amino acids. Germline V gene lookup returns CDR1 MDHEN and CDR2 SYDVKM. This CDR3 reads CASSRVRYVNQPQHF. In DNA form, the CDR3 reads TGTGCCAGCAGTCGTGTGAGGTATGTCAATCAGCCCCAGCATTTT.

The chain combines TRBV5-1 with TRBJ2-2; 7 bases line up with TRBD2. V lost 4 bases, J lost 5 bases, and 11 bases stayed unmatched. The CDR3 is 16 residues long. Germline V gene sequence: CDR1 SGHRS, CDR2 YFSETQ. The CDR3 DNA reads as TGCGCCAGCAGCCGTTTGGCGGGAGTAACTACCGGGGAGCTGTTTTTT. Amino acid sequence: CASSRLAGVTTGELFF.

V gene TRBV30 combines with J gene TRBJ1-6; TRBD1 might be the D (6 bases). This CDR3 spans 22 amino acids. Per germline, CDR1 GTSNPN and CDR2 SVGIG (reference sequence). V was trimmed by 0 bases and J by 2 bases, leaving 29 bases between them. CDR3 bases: TGTGCCTGGAGTGTACTGCCGGGGTTCGACACAGGGATAAGAACCTATAATTCACCCCTCCACTTT. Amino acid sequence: CAWSVLPGFDTGIRTYNSPLHF.

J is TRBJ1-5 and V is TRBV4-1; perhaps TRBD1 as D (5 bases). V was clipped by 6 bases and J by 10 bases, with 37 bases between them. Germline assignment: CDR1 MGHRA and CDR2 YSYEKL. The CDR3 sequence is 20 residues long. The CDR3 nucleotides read TGCGCCAGCAGTGTTTCCCCCTTTTTTGCCGGGACTCCCCAATCTGGTCCCCAGCATTTT. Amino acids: CASSVSPFFAGTPQSGPQHF.

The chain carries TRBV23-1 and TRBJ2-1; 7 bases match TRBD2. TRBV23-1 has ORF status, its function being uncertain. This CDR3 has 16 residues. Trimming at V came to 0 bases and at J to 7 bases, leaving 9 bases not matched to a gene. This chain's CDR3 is CASSQSLRGGRNEQFF. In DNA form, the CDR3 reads TGCGCCAGCAGTCAATCGTTAAGGGGCGGGAGAAATGAGCAGTTCTTC.

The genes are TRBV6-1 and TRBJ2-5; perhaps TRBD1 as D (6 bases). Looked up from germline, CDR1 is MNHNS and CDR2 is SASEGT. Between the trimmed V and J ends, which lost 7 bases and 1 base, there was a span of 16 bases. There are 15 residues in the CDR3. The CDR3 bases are TGTGCCAGCACCGCAGGAACAGGGAGCCAAGAGACCCAGTACTTC. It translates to CASTAGTGSQETQYF.

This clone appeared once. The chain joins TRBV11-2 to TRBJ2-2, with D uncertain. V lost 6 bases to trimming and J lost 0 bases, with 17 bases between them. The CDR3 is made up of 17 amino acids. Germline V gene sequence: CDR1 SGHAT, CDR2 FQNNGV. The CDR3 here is CASRNRGGASNTGELFF. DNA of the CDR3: TGTGCCAGCAGGAATCGAGGCGGAGCCTCGAACACCGGGGAGCTGTTTTTT.

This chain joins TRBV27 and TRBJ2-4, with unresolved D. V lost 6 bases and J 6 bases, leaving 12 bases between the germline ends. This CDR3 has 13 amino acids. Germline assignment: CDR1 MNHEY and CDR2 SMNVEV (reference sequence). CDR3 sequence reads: CASSPDLGNIQYF. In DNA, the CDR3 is TGTGCCAGCAGCCCCGACCTAGGAAACATTCAGTACTTC.

The CDR3 region has the DNA TGCGCCAGCAGCTTGGCCCCACAGGGGGCCACAGATACGCAGTATTTT. It specifies CASSLAPQGATDTQYF. This chain links TRBV5-1 with TRBJ2-3; 9 bases are a match to TRBD1. Trimming removed 0 bases from V and 2 bases from J; junction bases left unmatched: 4. CDR1 SGHRS and CDR2 YFSETQ come from the germline V gene. The CDR3 runs to 16 residues.

This CDR3 reads CASRNTGTKVQETQYF. In DNA, the CDR3 is TGTGCCAGCAGGAATACCGGGACTAAGGTCCAAGAGACCCAGTACTTC. The chain recombines TRBV7-9 with TRBJ2-5, with 7 bases aligning to TRBD2. The V gene end was trimmed by 6 bases and the J gene end by 1 base; junction bases not matched to a gene: 11. The CDR3 extends over 16 amino acids. CDR1 is SEHNR and CDR2 is FQNEAQ in the germline V gene (reference sequence).

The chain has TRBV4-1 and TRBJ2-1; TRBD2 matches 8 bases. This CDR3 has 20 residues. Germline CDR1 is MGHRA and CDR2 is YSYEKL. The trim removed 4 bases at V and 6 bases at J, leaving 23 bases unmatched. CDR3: CASSRREGLAGLGRINEQFF. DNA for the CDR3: TGCGCCAGCAGCCGTCGCGAGGGGCTAGCGGGCCTGGGGAGGATCAATGAGCAGTTCTTC.

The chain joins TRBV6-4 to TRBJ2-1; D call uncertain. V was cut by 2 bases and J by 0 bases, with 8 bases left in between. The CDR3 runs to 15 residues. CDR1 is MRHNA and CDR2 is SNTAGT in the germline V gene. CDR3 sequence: CASSDAPSSYNEQFF. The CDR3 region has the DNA TGTGCCAGCAGTGACGCCCCGAGCTCCTACAATGAGCAGTTCTTC.

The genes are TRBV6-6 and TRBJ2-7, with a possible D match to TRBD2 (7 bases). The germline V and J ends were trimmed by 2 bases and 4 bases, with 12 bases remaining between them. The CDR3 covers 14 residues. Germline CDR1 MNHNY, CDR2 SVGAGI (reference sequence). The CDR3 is CASSYGGGAYEQYF. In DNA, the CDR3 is TGTGCCAGCAGTTACGGAGGGGGGGCGTACGAGCAGTACTTC.

For the CDR3, the DNA is TGTGCCAGCAGTTTCAGGGGTAATCAGCCCCAGCATTTT. It encodes CASSFRGNQPQHF. V usage is TRBV6-5 and J usage is TRBJ1-5; a weak D match, TRBD1 (6 bases). Between the trimmed V and J ends, which lost 4 bases and 4 bases, there was a span of 8 bases. The germline V gene encodes CDR1 MNHEY and CDR2 SVGAGI. The CDR3 length is 13 residues.

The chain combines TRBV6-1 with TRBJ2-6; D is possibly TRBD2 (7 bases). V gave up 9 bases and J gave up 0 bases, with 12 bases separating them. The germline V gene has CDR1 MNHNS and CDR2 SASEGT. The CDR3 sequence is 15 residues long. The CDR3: CASRGGSSGANVLTF. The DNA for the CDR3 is TGTGCCAGTAGGGGGGGCAGCTCTGGGGCCAACGTCCTGACTTTC.